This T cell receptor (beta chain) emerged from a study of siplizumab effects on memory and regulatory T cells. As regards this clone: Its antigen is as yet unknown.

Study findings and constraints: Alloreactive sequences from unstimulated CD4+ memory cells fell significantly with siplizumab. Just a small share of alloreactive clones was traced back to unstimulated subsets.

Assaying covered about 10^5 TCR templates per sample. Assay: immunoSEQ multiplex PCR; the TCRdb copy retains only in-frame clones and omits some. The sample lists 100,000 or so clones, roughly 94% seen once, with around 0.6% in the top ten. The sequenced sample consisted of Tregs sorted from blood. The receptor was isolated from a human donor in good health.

Here the CDR3 DNA reads TGTGCCTGGAGTAGAAGACAGATTGCAACTAATGAAAAACTGTTTTTT. It translates to CAWSRRQIATNEKLFF. The chain couples TRBV30 to TRBJ1-4; maybe TRBD1 (5 bases). Germline V gene data show CDR1 as GTSNPN and CDR2 as SVGIG (reference sequence). The CDR3 totals 16 residues. Trimming pared 2 bases from V and 0 bases from J, leaving 13 bases between.